Listed below are T cell receptor beta chains from one sample, sequenced in a study of T cell responses to AZD1222 COVID-19 vaccine. Method: immunoSEQ multiplex PCR; TCRdb's copy keeps in-frame clones and lacks some. Of 90,000 to 100,000 clones in the sample, roughly 90% were seen once. This sample comprised peripheral blood, obtained 28 days after the second AZD1222 dose. The receptor set was obtained from an adult who received the AZD1222 COVID-19 vaccine. The CDR3 runs from the conserved cysteine through the conserved F or W. Each record gives: CDR3 DNA, CDR3 protein, D gene, V gene, J gene, clone size. The D gene is left open where the match is weak. Only part of the rows carry a size: once, few, many, or a class if the clone is expanded.

TGTGCCATCAGTGAGTCGTGGGGGGCCGATAGCAATCAGCCCCAGCATTTT	CAISESWGADSNQPQHF	-	TRBV10-3	TRBJ1-5	-
TGTGCCAGCAGCACCGGAGTATACACTGAAGCTTTCTTT	CASSTGVYTEAFF	-	TRBV28	TRBJ1-1	-
TGCGCCAGCGTGCACAGGGGGATTGCTGAGCCCCTTAACTATGGCTACACCTTC	CASVHRGIAEPLNYGYTF	TRBD1	TRBV23-1	TRBJ1-2	-
TGTGCCAGCAGCTTAGACCGGCGGGAGGGCCCCTACAATGAGCAGTTCTTC	CASSLDRREGPYNEQFF	TRBD2	TRBV7-8	TRBJ2-1	-
TGTGCCAGTAGCAGGAACAGCAAAGAGACCCAGTACTTC	CASSRNSKETQYF	-	TRBV19	TRBJ2-5	-
TGTGCCAGCTCACCACCGAATAGCGGGAGTGCCGAGCAGTACTTC	CASSPPNSGSAEQYF	TRBD2	TRBV18	TRBJ2-7	-
TGCGCCAGCAGCTTATCAGTGGACACTGAAGCTTTCTTT	CASSLSVDTEAFF	-	TRBV5-1	TRBJ1-1	-
TGTGCCAGCAGCTCAGGACAGGCCGATAATTCACCCCTCCACTTT	CASSSGQADNSPLHF	TRBD1	TRBV7-9	TRBJ1-6	-
TGTGCCAGCACCCTCTGGCGGCAAATCCTGGGAGAGCCCCAGCATTTT	CASTLWRQILGEPQHF	-	TRBV25-1	TRBJ1-5	-
TGTGCCAGCAGTTACTCGATGGGTGAAGCTTTCTTT	CASSYSMGEAFF	-	TRBV6-5	TRBJ1-1	-
TGTGCCAGCAGGGGGTTGGGGGGTAGCTATGGCTACACCTTC	CASRGLGGSYGYTF	-	TRBV2	TRBJ1-2	-
TGTGCCAGCAGTTACCTCACTGAAGCTTTCTTT	CASSYLTEAFF	-	TRBV6-5	TRBJ1-1	-
TGTGCCTGGAGCACGGGGGCCTCGGACGAGCAGTACTTC	CAWSTGASDEQYF	-	TRBV30	TRBJ2-7	-
TGTGCCAGCAGCTTGGACGCCTACGAGCAGTACTTC	CASSLDAYEQYF	-	TRBV5-4	TRBJ2-7	-
TGTGCCAGCAGCTTCACAGATACGCAGTATTTT	CASSFTDTQYF	-	TRBV7-9	TRBJ2-3	many
TGTGCCAGCAGCCAAGATAGGACTAGCGGGCACTACGAGCAGTACTTC	CASSQDRTSGHYEQYF	TRBD2	TRBV3-1/TRBV3-2	TRBJ2-7	-
TGTGCCAGCAGCTCACAGGGGTATCGTGCATCACCCCTCCACTTT	CASSSQGYRASPLHF	TRBD1	TRBV5-4	TRBJ1-6	-
TGTGCCAGCAGCCCCCAGGGGGGGGCGCTGAACACTGAAGCTTTCTTT	CASSPQGGALNTEAFF	TRBD1	TRBV7-3	TRBJ1-1	once
TGTGCCAGCAGCCCTGGGACTAGCGGGTCTTACGAGCAGTACTTC	CASSPGTSGSYEQYF	TRBD2	TRBV9	TRBJ2-7	-
TGTGCCAGCAGCTTGCGACTAGCGGGATACTACGAGCAGTACTTC	CASSLRLAGYYEQYF	TRBD2	TRBV5-6	TRBJ2-7	-
TGTGCCAGCAGTTACCCCGCGGACTCAGATACGCAGTATTTT	CASSYPADSDTQYF	-	TRBV6-6	TRBJ2-3	-
TGCGCCAGCAGTCAATCCACCCTCCAAGCCTCCAATGAGCAGTTCTTC	CASSQSTLQASNEQFF	-	TRBV23-1	TRBJ2-1	-
TGTGCCAGCAGCCGACTAGCGGGAGTAGGGGAGACCCAGTACTTC	CASSRLAGVGETQYF	TRBD2	TRBV3-1/TRBV3-2	TRBJ2-5	-
TGTGCCAGCAGCTCAAGACAACGACTTAATGAAAAACTGTTTTTT	CASSSRQRLNEKLFF	-	TRBV5-8	TRBJ1-4	once
TGTGCCAGCAGCTTAGGCAGGGATGGTGAGACCCAGTACTTC	CASSLGRDGETQYF	-	TRBV7-9	TRBJ2-5	-
TGTGCCAGCGGGGTAGGGGAGACCCAGTACTTC	CASGVGETQYF	-	TRBV25-1	TRBJ2-5	-
TGTGCCAGCAGCTTAACACTTCCTCGCGAGCAGTACTTC	CASSLTLPREQYF	-	TRBV7-8	TRBJ2-7	-
TGTGCCAGCAGTTTGAGGACAGGGGGTTTCGAGACCCAGTACTTC	CASSLRTGGFETQYF	TRBD1	TRBV28	TRBJ2-5	-
TGTGCCAGCAGCCCACGGGACTCCTCCGAATACGAGCAGTACTTC	CASSPRDSSEYEQYF	-	TRBV7-9	TRBJ2-7	-
TGTGCCAGCAGTTACAAGGGACAGGGGGACTACACCTTC	CASSYKGQGDYTF	TRBD1	TRBV6-5	TRBJ1-2	-
TGTGCCAGCAGCTATTACACAGCAACTAATGAAAAACTGTTTTTT	CASSYYTATNEKLFF	-	TRBV28	TRBJ1-4	-
TGTGCCAGCAGCTTCCGAGGGCAGCTGGACTATGGCTACACCTTC	CASSFRGQLDYGYTF	-	TRBV7-9	TRBJ1-2	-
TGTGCCATACCACATCGGGAAACAGGCTACACCTTC	CAIPHRETGYTF	-	TRBV2	TRBJ1-2	-
TGTGCCAGCAGCTTGGAGGTTTTCCAAGAGACCCAGTACTTC	CASSLEVFQETQYF	-	TRBV5-4	TRBJ2-5	-
TGTGCCAGCATTACAGGGGCCCTGGAGCAGTACTTC	CASITGALEQYF	TRBD1	TRBV2	TRBJ2-7	-
TGTGCCAGCTCACCACCCGGACTAGCCCAAACAGATACGCAGTATTTT	CASSPPGLAQTDTQYF	TRBD2	TRBV18	TRBJ2-3	-
TGTGCCAGCAGCCACTCGTACGAGCAGTACTTC	CASSHSYEQYF	-	TRBV11-1	TRBJ2-7	-
TGTGCCAGCACCAGAGGAGGGCCCTACGAGCAGTACTTC	CASTRGGPYEQYF	-	TRBV25-1	TRBJ2-7	few
TGTGCCAGCTCTTTACAGGGGAACACCGGGGAGCTGTTTTTT	CASSLQGNTGELFF	-	TRBV6-5	TRBJ2-2	-
TGCGCCAGCAGCGGATTAACAGGGGGTTTAGGTGAAAAACTGTTTTTT	CASSGLTGGLGEKLFF	TRBD1	TRBV5-1	TRBJ1-4	-
TGTGCCAGCAGTTACTCGGGTCTAGCGGGAGTATACAATGAGCAGTTCTTC	CASSYSGLAGVYNEQFF	TRBD2	TRBV6-2/TRBV6-3	TRBJ2-1	-
TGTGCCAGCAGCTTAGCGGGCGGGAGGGTAACCTACGAGCAGTACTTC	CASSLAGGRVTYEQYF	TRBD2	TRBV7-2	TRBJ2-7	few
TGTGCCACCAGCAGATGGAAGGCAGGGGGATCGTACGAGCAGTACTTC	CATSRWKAGGSYEQYF	TRBD1	TRBV15	TRBJ2-7	-
TGCGCCAGCAGCTTGAGCGCGCGGGGACAGGGAGGACTCACAGATACGCAGTATTTT	CASSLSARGQGGLTDTQYF	TRBD1	TRBV5-1	TRBJ2-3	-
TGTGCCAGCAGTAAACTCGGGACAGAAGCTTTCTTT	CASSKLGTEAFF	-	TRBV25-1	TRBJ1-1	-
TGTGCCAGCAGCTTAGTTCCCCCGCGGCCCTACGAGCAGTACTTC	CASSLVPPRPYEQYF	-	TRBV13	TRBJ2-7	-
TGTGCCAGCAGTCTGGGGCCGCCGTCAGAGCAGTTCTTC	CASSLGPPSEQFF	-	TRBV2	TRBJ2-1	-
TGTGCCAGCAGTAGGGGGCTCAGTGAAGCTTTCTTT	CASSRGLSEAFF	TRBD1	TRBV6-5	TRBJ1-1	-
TGTGCCAGACCTTATTTTGGCAGCCCCTCTAATCAGCCCCAGCATTTT	CARPYFGSPSNQPQHF	-	TRBV25-1	TRBJ1-5	-
TGTGCCAGCAGTTTCATTTCAGCGGGACGTGATAGAGGGAGCTATGGCTACACCTTC	CASSFISAGRDRGSYGYTF	-	TRBV27	TRBJ1-2	-
TGTGCCAGCAGCTTGGTTCCCGGGACAACGAACACTGAAGCTTTCTTT	CASSLVPGTTNTEAFF	-	TRBV5-4	TRBJ1-1	-
TGTGCCAGCTCACCAGTGGGGGCTGGGAGGACTGAAGCTTTCTTT	CASSPVGAGRTEAFF	-	TRBV18	TRBJ1-1	-
TGTGCCGCCCCCCGACAGGGCCCTGGCTACACCTTC	CAAPRQGPGYTF	TRBD1	TRBV30	TRBJ1-2	-
TGTGCCAGCAGTTTACAGGGGGCTTTCCCAAAACTGTTTTTT	CASSLQGAFPKLFF	TRBD1	TRBV28	TRBJ1-4	-
TGTGCCAGCAGCTTTACGGGAGCTACGAACACCGGGGAGCTGTTTTTT	CASSFTGATNTGELFF	-	TRBV5-5	TRBJ2-2	once
TGTGCCAGCAGGCCCGCGGAAAGTTCACCCCTCCACTTT	CASRPAESSPLHF	-	TRBV5-6	TRBJ1-6	few
TGTGCCTCGGCAGTCCAAGAGACCCAGTACTTC	CASAVQETQYF	-	TRBV11-2	TRBJ2-5	-